This note documents a single T cell receptor (beta chain) sequence. What it binds is not known. Two oligonucleotides, mixed equimolar, formed the beta constant-region primer covering TRBC1 and TRBC2. Nested alpha and beta constant-region primers with the SP2 primer drove four PCR rounds on ligated cDNA. TCRdb recomputed calls from the UMI-ligation and nested PCR reads with MiXCR, one row per CDR3 protein. Found here are 120,000 or so distinct CDR3 sequences, 36% of them singletons; the top ten hold roughly 0.86%. The germline CDR1 and CDR2 sequences are SGHTA and FQGNSA. The CDR3 spans 15 residues. V lost 4 bases and J lost 1, with 13 bases in between. The sample is drawn from a study of naive and memory T cell subsets. Study results and caveats: Clonotypes here are unpaired alpha or beta chain sequences. RNA-based TCR counts may shift with T cell activation and differentiation.

Material: central memory CD4+ T cells from blood. The chain uses TRBV7-2 and TRBJ1-1; possible D gene TRBD1, 6 bases. The origin of this receptor is a human donor in good health. The CDR3 region has the DNA TGTGCCAGCAGCTCAGACAGGCTCGAGAACACTGAAGCTTTCTTT. Translated, it gives CASSSDRLENTEAFF. Filled out from reference TRBV7-2 and TRBJ1-1, the complete variable domain reads GAGVSQSPSNKVTEKGKDVELRCDPISGHTALYWYRQSLGQGLEFLIYFQGNSAPDKSGLPSDRFSAERTGGSVSTLTIQRTQQEDSAVYLCASSSDRLENTEAFFGQGTRLTVV.